The TCR beta chain described here comes from a study of shared clonotypes between healthy human individuals. Study-wide background: Each donor's CD8 memory used one plate, CD8 naive two, each CD4 subset three.

TCRdb's table, derived via immunoSEQ multiplex PCR, lists solely in-frame clones and lacks some. The table has more than 2 million clones, 90% to 95% seen once. About this clone: Its antigen is not identified.

Findings of the study overall: The study generally estimated greater richness for naive than memory subsets. An effect of sequencing depth on clonotype sharing among donors was expected.

Naive CD8 cells comprised CD45RO-negative, CCR7-positively selected cells, excluding terminally differentiated effector memory CD45RA+ cells. The germline V and J ends were trimmed by 5 bases and 7 bases, with 12 bases remaining between them. Germline loops: CDR1 SEHNR, CDR2 FQNEAQ (reference sequence). The CDR3 runs to 12 residues. The receptor was isolated from a man between 18 and 29 years old in good health. Some clones in this sample may be carry-over from other donors' samples. Material: naive CD8+ T cells from PBMCs. V and J are TRBV7-9 and TRBJ2-7; a weak D match, TRBD2 (7 bases). CDR3 protein: CASSGGAQEQYF. The CDR3 DNA is TGTGCCAGCAGCGGGGGGGCGCAAGAGCAGTACTTC.